The 22 T cell receptor beta chains in this list originate from one sample, sequenced in a study of T cell changes during pregnancy in multiple sclerosis. TCRdb keeps only in-frame clones here, not all; method: immunoSEQ multiplex PCR. This repertoire shows tens of thousands of clones, 90% to 95% found once; its top ten account for around 4%. The material was CD8+ T cells from peripheral blood mononuclear cells, obtained in the second trimester of pregnancy. The source is a female donor with multiple sclerosis, enrolled in a pregnancy study.

This clone was detected a few times. The chain uses TRBV28 and TRBJ1-1; no definite D call. Germline lookup yields CDR1 MDHEN and CDR2 SYDVKM. The V end lost 6 bases, the J end lost 7 bases, and 18 bases lay between the germline ends. The length of the CDR3 is 14 residues. Written as DNA, the CDR3 is TGTGCCAGCAGGGACCGGACTGAGCACTTTGAAGCTTTCTTT. This gives the protein CASRDRTEHFEAFF. The complete variable domain, with remaining parts taken from reference TRBV28 and TRBJ1-1, reads DVKVTQSSRYLVKRTGEKVFLECVQDMDHENMFWYRQDPGLGLRLIYFSYDVKMKEKGDIPEGYSVSREKKERFSLILESASTNQTSMYLCASRDRTEHFEAFFGQGTRLTVV.

This chain uses TRBV10-1 with TRBJ2-7; 7 positions agree with TRBD1. The CDR3 sequence is 14 residues long. V lost 3 bases, J lost 5 bases, and 7 bases stayed unmatched. CDR1 WNHNN and CDR2 SYGVQD come from the germline V gene (reference sequence). The CDR3 spells CASSDSGTENEQYF. In nucleotides, the CDR3 is TGCGCCAGCAGTGACTCGGGGACAGAAAACGAGCAGTACTTC.

This chain links TRBV6-5 with TRBJ2-7; a possible D gene is TRBD1 (5 bases). The CDR3 contains 14 residues. Per germline, CDR1 MNHEY and CDR2 SVGAGI. V was cut by 2 bases and J by 4 bases, with 12 bases left in between. The CDR3 coding sequence is TGTGCCAGCAGTTACGGCAGGGAAGGATACGAGCAGTACTTC. This codes for CASSYGREGYEQYF.

This chain links TRBV6-4 with TRBJ1-1; TRBD1 might be the D (6 bases). Between the trimmed V and J ends, which lost 0 bases and 11 bases, there was a span of 13 bases. The CDR3 has 13 residues. Germline CDR1 reads MRHNA; CDR2 reads SNTAGT. CDR3 in amino acids: CASSDSNGQIAFF. Written as DNA, the CDR3 is TGTGCCAGCAGTGACTCGAACGGACAGATTGCTTTCTTT.

The chain recombines TRBV18 with TRBJ2-3, with 10 nucleotides matching TRBD2. Germline V CDR1 and CDR2: KGHSH, LQKENI. The CDR3 contains 15 residues. With 6 bases clipped from V and 2 bases from J, the junction kept 5 bases outside the gene matches. The CDR3 here is CASSYGLAATDTQYF. CDR3 DNA sequence: TGTGCCAGCTCTTATGGACTAGCGGCCACAGATACGCAGTATTTT.

The V and J genes are TRBV10-3 and TRBJ2-7; 9 nucleotides align to TRBD1. Unmatched junction bases numbered 6, after V lost 9 bases and J lost 6 bases. CDR1 is ENHRY and CDR2 is SYGVKD in the germline V gene. The CDR3 length is 12 residues. The CDR3 DNA follows: TGTGCCATGGGACAGGGTCAAGGCGAGCAGTACTTC. It yields the protein CAMGQGQGEQYF.

V is TRBV7-3 and J is TRBJ2-2, with TRBD1 identical over 9 bases. The CDR3 totals 15 residues. The germline V gene encodes CDR1 SGHTA and CDR2 FQGTGA. The trim removed 4 bases at V and 5 bases at J, leaving 5 bases unmatched. The CDR3 DNA is TGTGCCAGCAGCTCTGGACAGGGGTGGACCGGGGAGCTGTTTTTT. Its translation: CASSSGQGWTGELFF.

This clone was recorded once. The chain employs TRBV2 and TRBJ2-1; no reliable D call. With 3 bases removed from V and 4 bases from J, the gap between germline ends came to 7 bases. Per the germline V gene, CDR1 is SNHLY and CDR2 is FYNNEI. The CDR3 runs to 13 residues. The CDR3, as DNA: TGTGCCAGCAGTGAGGCCTTTTACAATGAGCAGTTCTTC. This codes for CASSEAFYNEQFF.

This chain joins TRBV7-6 and TRBJ2-5; 11 nucleotides line up with TRBD2. V dropped 5 bases and J dropped 5; count of bases not matched to a gene: 7. Germline CDR1 is SGHVS and CDR2 is FNYEAQ. This CDR3 is built from 15 residues. The CDR3 here is CASSTLAGVMETQYF. The CDR3 region has the DNA TGTGCCAGCAGCACACTAGCGGGGGTAATGGAGACCCAGTACTTC.

The V gene is TRBV4-3, the J gene TRBJ1-2; D is undetermined. The CDR3 runs 14 residues. The V gene lost 1 base and the J gene lost 5 bases, with 11 bases spanning the gap. Germline CDR1 and CDR2: LGHNA and YSLEER. CDR3 sequence reads: CASSQVPPGYGYTF. In nucleotides, the CDR3 is TGCGCCAGCAGCCAAGTACCTCCGGGATATGGCTACACCTTC.

V and J are TRBV18 and TRBJ2-1, with 8 bases identical to TRBD1. The V segment lost 0 bases and the J segment 6 bases; nucleotides outside the gene matches: 7. CDR1 is KGHSH and CDR2 is LQKENI in the germline V gene. This CDR3 comprises 16 residues. The CDR3 loop reads CASSPPSTGESNEQFF. Here the CDR3 DNA reads TGTGCCAGCTCACCACCGTCGACAGGGGAATCCAATGAGCAGTTCTTC.

This chain connects TRBV19 to TRBJ1-1, with a weak D call TRBD1 (5 bases). Germline V CDR1 and CDR2: LNHDA, SQIVND (reference sequence). The CDR3 runs 16 residues. Trimming cost V 6 bases and J 7 bases, with 24 bases left between them. The CDR3 sequence: CASSQRWGQDIGEAFF. The CDR3 DNA sequence: TGTGCCAGTAGCCAACGATGGGGCCAGGATATAGGTGAAGCTTTCTTT.

This clone was seen more than once but under ten times. The chain has TRBV2 and TRBJ1-4; TRBD1 matches at 8 bases. The J segment lost 5 bases and the V segment lost 4 bases, leaving 18 bases of the junction unmatched. The CDR3 runs to 19 residues. CDR1 SNHLY and CDR2 FYNNEI come from the germline V gene. The DNA of the CDR3 is TGTGCCAGCAGTGTTAATAGGGCTGAAGCAGGGGGCTTGAATGAAAAACTGTTTTTT. Translating it yields CASSVNRAEAGGLNEKLFF.

This clone was seen more than once but under ten times. CDR3 DNA: TGTGCCAGCAGCCTAGAGGAGACTGAAGCTTTCTTT. It specifies CASSLEETEAFF. The V and J genes are TRBV13 and TRBJ1-1; D is ambiguous. V lost 5 bases, J lost 5 bases, and 9 bases lay in between. CDR3 size: 12 residues. Per the germline V gene, CDR1 is PRHDT and CDR2 is FYEKMQ (reference sequence).

The rearrangement uses TRBV7-6 and TRBJ2-1; 9 bases are a match to TRBD1. V dropped 4 bases and J dropped 5; count of bases not matched to a gene: 6. The V gene's germline CDR1 is SGHVS and CDR2 FNYEAQ. This CDR3 has 15 residues. CDR3 coding DNA: TGTGCCAGCAGCTCCCGACAGGGGGTGGACAATGAGCAGTTCTTC. It encodes CASSSRQGVDNEQFF.

The rearrangement links TRBV7-6 to TRBJ2-7; 11 bases are shared with TRBD1. The length of the CDR3 is 17 residues. Germline CDR1 SGHVS, CDR2 FNYEAQ. V was clipped by 4 bases and J by 5 bases; unmatched bases: 13. CDR3 nucleotides: TGTGCCAGCAGCTCCCCCGGGGGGACAGGGGGGATCGACGAGCAGTACTTC. It codes for CASSSPGGTGGIDEQYF.

The rearrangement joins TRBV2 to TRBJ2-7, with 7 bases that match TRBD1. CDR3 length equals 13 residues. In germline, CDR1 is SNHLY, CDR2 FYNNEI. Germline trimming cut 6 bases from V and 0 bases from J; bases unmatched to any gene: 2. CDR3 sequence: CASSGTDSYEQYF. CDR3 DNA sequence: TGTGCCAGCAGCGGGACAGACTCCTACGAGCAGTACTTC.

The genes are TRBV7-7 and TRBJ2-2; 7 nucleotides agree with TRBD1. The CDR3 contains 16 residues. Per germline, CDR1 SSHAT and CDR2 FNYEAQ (reference sequence). The V gene end was trimmed by 5 bases and the J gene end by 2 bases; junction bases not matched to a gene: 8. This chain's CDR3 is CASSARTGPNTGELFF. The CDR3 DNA is TGTGCCAGCAGCGCCCGGACAGGACCAAACACCGGGGAGCTGTTTTTT. The full variable domain, in which reference TRBV7-7 and TRBJ2-2 provide the parts outside the CDR3, is GAGVSQSPRYKVTKRGQDVTLRCDPISSHATLYWYQQALGQGPEFLTYFNYEAQPDKSGLPSDRFSAERPEGSISTLTIQRTEQRDSAMYRCASSARTGPNTGELFFGEGSRLTVL.

With regard to this clone: The sample has other DNA sequences that encode this CDR3 too. J is TRBJ2-3 and V is TRBV9; perhaps TRBD1 as D (5 bases). The V end was cut by 0 bases, the J end by 0 bases, with 8 bases between. Germline V gene lookup returns CDR1 SGDLS and CDR2 YYNGEE. The CDR3 is 15 amino acids. In nucleotides, the CDR3 is TGTGCCAGCAGCGTAGGACAGACCAGCACAGATACGCAGTATTTT. As protein: CASSVGQTSTDTQYF.

The V call is TRBV19, the J call TRBJ2-1, with D perhaps matching TRBD1 (7 bases). This CDR3 is built from 15 residues. Deletions cut 4 bases from V and 8 bases from J, with 18 bases between. Germline assignment: CDR1 LNHDA and CDR2 SQIVND (reference sequence). In DNA form, the CDR3 reads TGTGCCAGTAGTAGCGGGACAGTTGATTGGGATGAGCAGTTCTTC. As protein: CASSSGTVDWDEQFF.

The rearrangement links TRBV28 to TRBJ2-1, with 8 bases matching TRBD1. CDR3 size: 14 residues. With 6 bases clipped from V and 9 bases from J, the junction kept 10 bases outside the gene matches. CDR1 and CDR2 from the germline V gene are MDHEN and SYDVKM. CDR3 amino acids: CASRGRDRMGEQFF. CDR3 in DNA: TGTGCCAGCAGGGGCCGGGACAGGATGGGTGAGCAGTTCTTC.

This chain links TRBV7-9 with TRBJ2-7, with 9 bases that match TRBD1. The germline V gene has CDR1 SEHNR and CDR2 FQNEAQ (reference sequence). This CDR3 region has 15 residues. With V trimmed by 4 bases and J by 2 bases, 6 bases remained unmatched. As DNA, the CDR3 is TGTGCCAGCAGCTCGTCGGGACAGGGACCCTACGAGCAGTACTTC. As protein: CASSSSGQGPYEQYF. The full variable domain, rest sourced from reference TRBV7-9 and TRBJ2-7, is DTGVSQNPRHKITKRGQNVTFRCDPISEHNRLYWYRQTLGQGPEFLTYFQNEAQLEKSRLLSDRFSAERPKGSFSTLEIQRTEQGDSAMYLCASSSSGQGPYEQYFGPGTRLTVT.